These T cell receptor beta chains were read from a single sample in a study of T cells after yellow fever vaccination. TCRdb fed the 5' RACE reads into MiXCR, producing one record per CDR3 protein. Altogether some 350,000 distinct CDR3 sequences are present, 4% being singletons, with the ten largest covering 20% to 25%. The starting material was PBMCs, obtained 5 days after the yellow fever booster vaccination. Receptor source: a man younger than 30 who received the YFV17D yellow fever vaccine. Each CDR3 is given with its conserved first and last residue. The D gene is left open where the match is weak. Only part of the rows carry a size: once, few, many, or a class if the clone is expanded.

d_gene,j_gene,v_gene,abundance,CDR3nt,CDR3aa
.,TRBJ1-4,TRBV9,.,TGTGCCAGCAGCGAATCAGGGGTCCTTAATGAAAAACTGTTTTTT,CASSESGVLNEKLFF
.,TRBJ2-2,TRBV5-6,many,TGTGCCAGCAGCTTGGCCTCCGGGGAGCTGTTTTTT,CASSLASGELFF
.,TRBJ1-1,TRBV18,many,TGTGCCAGCTCAGGTAGGGGAAGGGCTGAAGCTTTCTTT,CASSGRGRAEAFF
TRBD1,TRBJ2-7,TRBV5-1,.,TGCGCCAGCAGCTATACGGGACAGATGAATCAGTACTTC,CASSYTGQMNQYF
.,TRBJ2-3,TRBV4-3,.,TGCGCCAGCAGCCAAGATCGGAGGGGGCAAGATACGCAGTATTTT,CASSQDRRGQDTQYF
TRBD1,TRBJ1-6,TRBV7-7,few,TGTGCTAGCAGCGAGGACAGGGCCTCACCCCTCCACTTT,CASSEDRASPLHF
TRBD2,TRBJ2-1,TRBV7-2,few,TGTGCCAGCAGCCGTGATCGGACTAGCGGACAGCAGTTCTTC,CASSRDRTSGQQFF
TRBD1,TRBJ1-1,TRBV5-6,few,TGTGCCAGCAGCCCCCTGGACAGGGCGAAAGTGACTGAAGCTTTCTTT,CASSPLDRAKVTEAFF
.,TRBJ2-1,TRBV6-2/TRBV6-3,few,TGTGCCAGCAGTTTGTGGGACAATGAGCAGTTCTTC,CASSLWDNEQFF
TRBD1,TRBJ1-2,TRBV11-2,many,TGTGCCAGCAGCTTAGTTACAGGGGCGGGTGGCTACACCTTC,CASSLVTGAGGYTF